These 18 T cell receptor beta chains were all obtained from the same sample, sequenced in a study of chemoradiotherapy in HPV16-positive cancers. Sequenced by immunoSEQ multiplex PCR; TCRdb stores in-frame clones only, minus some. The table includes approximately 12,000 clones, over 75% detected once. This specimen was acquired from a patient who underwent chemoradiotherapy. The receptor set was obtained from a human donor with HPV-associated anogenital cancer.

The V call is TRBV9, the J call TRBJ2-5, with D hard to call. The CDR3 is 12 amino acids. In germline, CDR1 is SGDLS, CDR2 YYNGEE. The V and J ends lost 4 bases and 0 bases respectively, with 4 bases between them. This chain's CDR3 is CASSQNQETQYF. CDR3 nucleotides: TGTGCCAGCAGCCAGAACCAAGAGACCCAGTACTTC.

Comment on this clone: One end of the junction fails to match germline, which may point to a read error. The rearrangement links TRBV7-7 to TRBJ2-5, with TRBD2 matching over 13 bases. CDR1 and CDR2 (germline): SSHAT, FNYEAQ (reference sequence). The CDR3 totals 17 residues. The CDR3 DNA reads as TGTGCTAGCAGCTACCAGAGACTAGCGGGGGGCCAAGAGACCCAGTACTTC. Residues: CASSYQRLAGGQETQYF.

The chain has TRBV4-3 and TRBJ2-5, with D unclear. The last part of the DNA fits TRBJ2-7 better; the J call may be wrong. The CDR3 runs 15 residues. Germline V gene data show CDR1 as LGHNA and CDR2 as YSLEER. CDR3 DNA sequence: TGCGCCAGCAGCCAAGAAGTGACGATCCCTTACGAGCAGTACTTC. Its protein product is CASSQEVTIPYEQYF.

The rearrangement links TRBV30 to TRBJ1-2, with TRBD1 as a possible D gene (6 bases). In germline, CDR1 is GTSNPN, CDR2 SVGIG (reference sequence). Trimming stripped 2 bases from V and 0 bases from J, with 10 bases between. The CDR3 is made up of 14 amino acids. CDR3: CAWSWTATNYGYTF. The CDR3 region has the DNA TGTGCCTGGAGTTGGACAGCAACTAACTATGGCTACACCTTC.

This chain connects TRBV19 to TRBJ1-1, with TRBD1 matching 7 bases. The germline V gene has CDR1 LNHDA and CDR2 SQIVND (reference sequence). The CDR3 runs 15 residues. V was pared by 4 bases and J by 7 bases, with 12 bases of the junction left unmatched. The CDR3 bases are TGTGCCAGTAGTACTTACGACAGGGTGGGCGGTGAAGCTTTCTTT. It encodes CASSTYDRVGGEAFF.

CDR3 loop: CASSFRPSGANVLTF. The CDR3, as DNA: TGTGCCAGCAGTTTTCGGCCCTCTGGGGCCAACGTCCTGACTTTC. The V and J genes are TRBV7-6 and TRBJ2-6; D unresolved. V gave up 6 bases and J gave up 0 bases, with 9 bases separating them. This CDR3 is 15 amino acids long. Germline values: CDR1 SGHVS, CDR2 FNYEAQ.

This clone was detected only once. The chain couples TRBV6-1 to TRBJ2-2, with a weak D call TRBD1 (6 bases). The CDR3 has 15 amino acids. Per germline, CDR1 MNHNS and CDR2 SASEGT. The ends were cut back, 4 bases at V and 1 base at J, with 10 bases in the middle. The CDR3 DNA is TGTGCCAGCAGTGCCAGGGGAATGAACACCGGGGAGCTGTTTTTT. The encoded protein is CASSARGMNTGELFF.

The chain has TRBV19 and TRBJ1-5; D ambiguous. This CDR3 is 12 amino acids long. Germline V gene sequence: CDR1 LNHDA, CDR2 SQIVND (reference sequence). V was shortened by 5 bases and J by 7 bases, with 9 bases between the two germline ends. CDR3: CASSAFSQPQHF. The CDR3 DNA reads TGTGCCAGTAGTGCCTTCTCGCAGCCCCAGCATTTT. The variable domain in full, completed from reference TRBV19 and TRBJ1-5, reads DGGITQSPKYLFRKEGQNVTLSCEQNLNHDAMYWYRQDPGQGLRLIYYSQIVNDFQKGDIAEGYSVSREKKESFPLTVTSAQKNPTAFYLCASSAFSQPQHFGDGTRLSIL.

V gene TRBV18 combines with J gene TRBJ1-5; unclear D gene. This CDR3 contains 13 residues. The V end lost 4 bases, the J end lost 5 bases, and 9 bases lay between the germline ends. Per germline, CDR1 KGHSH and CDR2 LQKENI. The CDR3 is CASSQDRDQPQHF. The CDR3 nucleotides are TGTGCCAGCTCACAAGACCGAGATCAGCCCCAGCATTTT. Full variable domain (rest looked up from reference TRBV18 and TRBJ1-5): NAGVMQNPRHLVRRRGQEARLRCSPMKGHSHVYWYRQLPEEGLKFMVYLQKENIIDESGMPKERFSAEFPKEGPSILRIQQVVRGDSAAYFCASSQDRDQPQHFGDGTRLSIL.

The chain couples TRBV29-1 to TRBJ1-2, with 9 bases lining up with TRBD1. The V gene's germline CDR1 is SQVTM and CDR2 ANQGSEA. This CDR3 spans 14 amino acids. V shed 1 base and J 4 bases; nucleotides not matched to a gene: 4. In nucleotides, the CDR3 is TGCAGCGTTGAAGGGGACAGGGAACGCTATGGCTACACCTTC. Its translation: CSVEGDRERYGYTF.

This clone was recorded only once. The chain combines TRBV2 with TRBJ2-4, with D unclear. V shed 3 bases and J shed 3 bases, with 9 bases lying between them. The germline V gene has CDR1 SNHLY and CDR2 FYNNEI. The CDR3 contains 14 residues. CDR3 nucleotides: TGTGCCAGCAGTGATCCCCACAGCAAAAACATTCAGTACTTC. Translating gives CASSDPHSKNIQYF.

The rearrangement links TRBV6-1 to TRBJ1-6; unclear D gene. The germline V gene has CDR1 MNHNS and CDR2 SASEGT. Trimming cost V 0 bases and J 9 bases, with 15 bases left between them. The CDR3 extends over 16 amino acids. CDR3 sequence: CASSEAGNVGFSPLHF. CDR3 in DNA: TGTGCCAGCAGTGAAGCAGGAAATGTCGGGTTTTCACCCCTCCACTTT.

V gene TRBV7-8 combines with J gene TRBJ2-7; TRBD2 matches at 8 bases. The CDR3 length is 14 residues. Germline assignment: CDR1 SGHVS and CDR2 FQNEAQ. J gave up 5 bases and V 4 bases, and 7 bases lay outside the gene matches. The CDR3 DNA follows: TGTGCCAGCAGCTCGGGGGGGGAGGGAGACGAGCAGTACTTC. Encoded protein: CASSSGGEGDEQYF.

The CDR3 sequence is CASSPRDESTDTQYF. The DNA of the CDR3 is TGTGCCAGCAGCCCCAGGGATGAGAGCACAGATACGCAGTATTTT. V usage is TRBV9 and J usage is TRBJ2-3, with D possibly being TRBD1 (5 bases). CDR1 and CDR2 (germline): SGDLS, YYNGEE. Trimming stripped 4 bases from V and 0 bases from J, with 12 bases between. The CDR3 consists of 15 residues.

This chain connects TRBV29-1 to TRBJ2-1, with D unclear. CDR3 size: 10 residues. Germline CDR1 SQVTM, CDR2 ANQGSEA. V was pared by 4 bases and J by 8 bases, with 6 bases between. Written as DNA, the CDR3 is TGCAGCGTTGCTTGGGATGAGCAGTTCTTC. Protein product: CSVAWDEQFF.

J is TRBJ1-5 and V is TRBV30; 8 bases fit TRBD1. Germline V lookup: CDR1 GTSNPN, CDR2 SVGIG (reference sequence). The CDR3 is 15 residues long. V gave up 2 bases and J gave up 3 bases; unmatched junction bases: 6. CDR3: CAWSKDRGPNQPQHF. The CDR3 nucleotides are TGTGCCTGGAGTAAAGACAGGGGACCCAATCAGCCCCAGCATTTT.

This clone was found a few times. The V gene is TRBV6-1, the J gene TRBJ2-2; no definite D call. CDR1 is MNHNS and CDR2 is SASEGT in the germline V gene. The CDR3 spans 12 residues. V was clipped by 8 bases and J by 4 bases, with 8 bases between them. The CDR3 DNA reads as TGTGCCAGCGCCCCGGGCACCGGGGAGCTGTTTTTT. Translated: CASAPGTGELFF.

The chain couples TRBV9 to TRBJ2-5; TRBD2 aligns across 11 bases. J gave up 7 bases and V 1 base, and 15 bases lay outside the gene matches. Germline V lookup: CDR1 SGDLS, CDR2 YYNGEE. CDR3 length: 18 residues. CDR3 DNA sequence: TGTGCCAGCAGCGTATCCCTCCCGGCTAGCGGGGGGCCCGGGACCCAGTACTTC. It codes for CASSVSLPASGGPGTQYF.